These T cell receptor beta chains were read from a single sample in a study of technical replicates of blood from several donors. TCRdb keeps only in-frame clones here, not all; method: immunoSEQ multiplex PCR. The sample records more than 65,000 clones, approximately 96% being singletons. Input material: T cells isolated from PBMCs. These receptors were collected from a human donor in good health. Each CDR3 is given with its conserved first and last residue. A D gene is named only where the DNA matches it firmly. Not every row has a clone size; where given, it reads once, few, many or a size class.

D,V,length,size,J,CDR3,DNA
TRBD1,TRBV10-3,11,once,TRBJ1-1,CAIRRQGEAFF,TGTGCCATCAGACGACAGGGCGAAGCTTTCTTT
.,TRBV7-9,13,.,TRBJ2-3,CASRTGSTDTQYF,TGTGCCAGCAGAACGGGTTCCACAGATACGCAGTATTTT
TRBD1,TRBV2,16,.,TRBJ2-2,CASRPGQGVDTGELFF,TGTGCCAGCAGACCCGGACAGGGGGTGGACACCGGGGAGCTGTTTTTT
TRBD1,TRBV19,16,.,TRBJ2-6,CASSAPTGAGANVLTF,TGTGCCAGTAGTGCCCCCACAGGGGCTGGGGCCAACGTCCTGACTTTC
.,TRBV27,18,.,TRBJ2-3,CASSSYIRNRRSTDTQYF,TGTGCCAGCAGTTCCTATATAAGAAACAGGCGAAGCACAGATACGCAGTATTTT
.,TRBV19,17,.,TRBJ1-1,CASSIVGTRNLNTEAFF,TGTGCCAGTAGTATAGTTGGGACACGCAACTTGAACACTGAAGCTTTCTTT
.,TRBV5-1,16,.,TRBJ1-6,CASSQIQVLKDSPLHF,TGCGCCAGCAGCCAAATACAGGTTTTGAAGGATTCACCCCTCCACTTT
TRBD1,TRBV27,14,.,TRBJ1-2,CASSSGTGVGGYTF,TGTGCCAGCAGTTCCGGGACAGGGGTGGGTGGCTACACCTTC
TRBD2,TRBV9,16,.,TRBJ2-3,CASSVALAKSTDTQYF,TGTGCCAGCAGCGTAGCACTAGCGAAAAGCACAGATACGCAGTATTTT
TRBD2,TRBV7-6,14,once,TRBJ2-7,CASSLLIGRTEQYF,TGTGCCAGCAGCTTATTAATCGGGAGGACCGAGCAGTACTTC
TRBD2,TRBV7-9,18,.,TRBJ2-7,CASSLALQSGRAYSEQYF,TGTGCCAGCAGCTTAGCCCTTCAAAGCGGGAGGGCCTATAGCGAGCAGTACTTC
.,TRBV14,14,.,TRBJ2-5,CASSPIALGETQYF,TGTGCCAGCAGCCCTATAGCGTTGGGGGAGACCCAGTACTTC
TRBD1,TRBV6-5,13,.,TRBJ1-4,CASLDRGHEKLFF,TGTGCCAGTCTGGACAGGGGGCATGAAAAACTGTTTTTT
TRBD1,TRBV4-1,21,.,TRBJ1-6,CASSQGGRGQGPFLSHSPLHF,TGCGCCAGCAGCCAGGGGGGAAGGGGACAGGGGCCATTTCTATCCCATTCACCCCTCCACTTT
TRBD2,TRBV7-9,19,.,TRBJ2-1,CASSKSPGLAGFSYNEQFF,TGTGCCAGCAGCAAAAGCCCTGGACTAGCGGGTTTCTCCTACAATGAGCAGTTCTTC
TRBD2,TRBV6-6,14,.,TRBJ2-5,CASSLGLGGETQYF,TGTGCCAGCAGTTTGGGACTAGGGGGAGAGACCCAGTACTTC
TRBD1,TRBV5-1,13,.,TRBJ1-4,CASTDQGGEKLFF,TGCGCCAGCACAGACCAGGGGGGCGAAAAACTGTTTTTT
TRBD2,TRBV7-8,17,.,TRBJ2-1,CASSLGGTSGRDNEQFF,TGTGCCAGCAGCTTAGGTGGGACTAGCGGGAGGGACAATGAGCAGTTCTTC
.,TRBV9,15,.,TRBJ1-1,CASSVAGTGRTEAFF,TGTGCCAGCAGCGTAGCTGGAACAGGGCGTACTGAAGCTTTCTTT
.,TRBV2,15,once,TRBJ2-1,CASCPGTFPYNEQFF,TGTGCCAGCTGCCCAGGAACCTTTCCCTACAATGAGCAGTTCTTC
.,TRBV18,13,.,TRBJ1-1,CASSPAGNTEAFF,TGTGCCAGCTCACCAGCGGGGAACACTGAAGCTTTCTTT
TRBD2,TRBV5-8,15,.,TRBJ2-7,CASSWAGGGTYEQYF,TGTGCCAGCAGCTGGGCGGGAGGGGGAACCTACGAGCAGTACTTC
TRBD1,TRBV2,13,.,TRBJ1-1,CATLYPGGTEAFF,TGTGCCACTCTCTACCCAGGGGGCACTGAAGCTTTCTTT
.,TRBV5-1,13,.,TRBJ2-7,CASSAGSFNEQYF,TGCGCCAGCAGCGCCGGGTCGTTCAACGAGCAGTACTTC
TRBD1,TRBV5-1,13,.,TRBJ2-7,CASSGGQLYEQYF,TGCGCCAGCAGCGGGGGACAGCTTTACGAGCAGTACTTC
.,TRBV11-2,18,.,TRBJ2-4,CASSLDHWTEVAKNIQYF,TGTGCCAGCAGCTTAGATCATTGGACAGAAGTAGCCAAAAACATTCAGTACTTC
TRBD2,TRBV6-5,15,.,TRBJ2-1,CASSYLSGTYNEQFF,TGTGCCAGCAGTTACTTGAGCGGGACCTACAATGAGCAGTTCTTC
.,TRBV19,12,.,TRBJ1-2,CASIDRYYGYTF,TGTGCCAGTATTGACAGATACTATGGCTACACCTTC
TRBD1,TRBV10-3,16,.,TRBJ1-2,CAISETGGSLSYGYTF,TGTGCCATCAGCGAGACAGGGGGCAGTTTATCCTATGGCTACACCTTC